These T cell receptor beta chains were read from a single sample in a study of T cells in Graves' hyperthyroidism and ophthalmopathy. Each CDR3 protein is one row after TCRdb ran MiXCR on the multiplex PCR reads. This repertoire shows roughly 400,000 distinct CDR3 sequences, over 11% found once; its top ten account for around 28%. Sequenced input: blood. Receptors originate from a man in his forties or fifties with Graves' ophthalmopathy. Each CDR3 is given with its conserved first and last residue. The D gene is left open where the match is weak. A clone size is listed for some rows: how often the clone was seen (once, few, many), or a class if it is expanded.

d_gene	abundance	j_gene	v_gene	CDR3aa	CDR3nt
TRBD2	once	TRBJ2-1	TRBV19	CASSGRVYGNEQFF	TGTGCCAGTAGCGGGAGGGTTTACGGCAATGAGCAGTTCTTC
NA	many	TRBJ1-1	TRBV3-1	CASSQLGATEAFF	TGTGCCAGCAGCCAACTTGGTGCCACTGAAGCTTTCTTT
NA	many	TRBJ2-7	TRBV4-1	CASSQGQGFEQYF	TGCGCCAGCAGCCAAGGTCAGGGGTTCGAGCAGTACTTC
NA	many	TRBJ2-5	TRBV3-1	CASRKQGPQETQYF	TGTGCCAGCAGAAAACAGGGCCCTCAAGAGACCCAGTACTTC
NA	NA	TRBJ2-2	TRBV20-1	CSAPDRRGTGELFF	TGCAGTGCTCCCGATCGGAGGGGAACCGGGGAGCTGTTTTTT
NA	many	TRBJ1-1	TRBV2	CASSDLSGQRNTEAFF	TGTGCCAGCAGTGACCTATCTGGTCAAAGGAACACTGAAGCTTTCTTT
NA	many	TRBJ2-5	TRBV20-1	CSANPAGTGETQYF	TGCAGTGCAAACCCAGCGGGTACGGGGGAGACCCAGTACTTC
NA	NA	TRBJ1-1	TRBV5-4	CASSPERTEAFF	TGTGCCAGCAGCCCGGAGAGGACTGAAGCTTTCTTT
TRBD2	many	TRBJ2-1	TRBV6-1	CASVPGLAGGEQFF	TGTGCCAGCGTTCCGGGACTAGCGGGAGGTGAGCAGTTCTTC
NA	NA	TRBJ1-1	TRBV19	CATSGALMNTEAFF	TGTGCCACAAGTGGGGCCCTTATGAACACTGAAGCTTTCTTT
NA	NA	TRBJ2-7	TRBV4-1	CASSPTRGPYEQYF	TGCGCCAGCAGCCCTACTCGGGGGCCCTACGAGCAGTACTTC
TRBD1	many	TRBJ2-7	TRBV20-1	CSAQDRGPYEQYF	TGCAGTGCGCAGGACAGGGGACCCTACGAGCAGTACTTC
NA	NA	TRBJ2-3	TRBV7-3	CASRQTVGGADTQYF	TGTGCCAGCAGGCAAACAGTAGGGGGGGCAGATACGCAGTATTTT
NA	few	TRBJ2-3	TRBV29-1	CSVVTDTQYF	TGCAGCGTTGTCACAGATACGCAGTATTTT
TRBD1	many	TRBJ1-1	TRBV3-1	CASSRTGAPEAFF	TGTGCCAGCAGCCGGACAGGGGCCCCTGAAGCTTTCTTT
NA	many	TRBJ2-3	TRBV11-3	CASSWYSTDTQYF	TGTGCCAGCAGCTGGTACTCTACAGATACGCAGTATTTT
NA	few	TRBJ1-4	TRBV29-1	CSGALNEKLFF	TGCAGCGGAGCCCTCAATGAAAAACTGTTTTTT
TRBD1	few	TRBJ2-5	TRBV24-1	CATSEADRSWETQYF	TGTGCCACCAGTGAGGCGGACAGGTCCTGGGAGACCCAGTACTTC
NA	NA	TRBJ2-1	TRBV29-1	CSVEDRVNEQFF	TGCAGCGTTGAAGATCGTGTAAATGAGCAGTTCTTC
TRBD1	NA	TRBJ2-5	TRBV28	CASSLQPGTGRETQYF	TGTGCCAGCAGTTTACAGCCCGGGACAGGGAGGGAGACCCAGTACTTC
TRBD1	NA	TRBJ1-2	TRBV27	CASTRLGQGGTLYGYTF	TGTGCCAGCACCCGACTAGGACAGGGGGGGACCCTCTATGGCTACACCTTC
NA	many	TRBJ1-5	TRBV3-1	CASSQEGGNQPQHF	TGTGCCAGCAGCCAAGAGGGGGGCAATCAGCCCCAGCATTTT
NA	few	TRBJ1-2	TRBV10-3	CAITGERQNYGYTF	TGTGCCATCACCGGAGAACGACAGAACTATGGCTACACCTTC
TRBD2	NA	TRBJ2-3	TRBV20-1	CSARALGLAGGYDRTDTQYF	TGCAGTGCCCGCGCCCTGGGACTAGCGGGAGGATATGATAGAACAGATACGCAGTATTTT
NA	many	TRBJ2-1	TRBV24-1	CATSDPPGVADRSYNEQFF	TGTGCCACCAGTGATCCTCCCGGGGTAGCGGACCGCTCCTACAATGAGCAGTTCTTC
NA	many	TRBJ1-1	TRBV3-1	CASTLSLANTEAFF	TGTGCCAGCACCCTCAGTCTTGCAAACACTGAAGCTTTCTTT
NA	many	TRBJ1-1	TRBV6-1	CASSDNLWVNQLNTEAFF	TGTGCCAGCAGTGATAACCTCTGGGTAAACCAATTGAACACTGAAGCTTTCTTT
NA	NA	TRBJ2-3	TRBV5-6	CASSFKGSFITDTQYF	TGTGCCAGCAGCTTCAAAGGGTCGTTTATCACAGATACGCAGTATTTT
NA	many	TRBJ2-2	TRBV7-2	CASSSVLASGELFF	TGTGCCAGCAGTTCAGTCTTAGCGTCCGGGGAGCTGTTTTTT
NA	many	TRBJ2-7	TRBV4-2	CASGGNYEQYF	TGTGCCAGCGGGGGGAACTACGAGCAGTACTTC
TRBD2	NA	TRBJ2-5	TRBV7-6	CASSLRGPAGAGETQYF	TGTGCCAGCAGCCTGCGAGGCCCAGCGGGAGCGGGTGAGACCCAGTACTTC
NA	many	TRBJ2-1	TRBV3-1	CASSQDLVAYEQFF	TGTGCCAGCAGCCAAGATTTGGTAGCCTATGAGCAGTTCTTC
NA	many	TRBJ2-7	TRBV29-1	CSVAESLNEQYF	TGCAGCGTTGCTGAGAGTCTGAACGAGCAGTACTTC
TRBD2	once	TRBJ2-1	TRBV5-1	CATTKGASGSSYNEQFF	TGCGCCACCACGAAGGGGGCTAGCGGGAGCTCCTACAATGAGCAGTTCTTC
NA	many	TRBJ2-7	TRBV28	CASSSERKQYF	TGTGCCAGCAGTTCAGAGCGAAAGCAGTACTTC